These T cell receptor beta chains were read from a single sample in a study of T cells in localized non-small cell lung cancer. Repertoires were generated with immunoSEQ multiplex PCR, while TCRdb's copy carries only in-frame clones and drops some. The sample includes around 26,000 clones, approximately 90% of them seen just once. This specimen was peripheral blood, taken before any cancer treatment. The receptors were sampled from a female donor of 60 years or more with stage II squamous cell lung carcinoma. CDR3s include the opening cysteine and the closing phenylalanine or tryptophan. D genes are given only for firm matches. Clone size is given for some rows only: seen once, a few or many times, or a class if the clone is expanded.

-	TRBV4-2	-	TRBJ2-1	CASSQEQVNEQFF	TGTGCCAGCAGCCAAGAACAGGTAAATGAGCAGTTCTTC
-	TRBV9	-	TRBJ1-1	CASSSPGTTNTEAFF	TGTGCCAGCAGCTCCCCCGGGACCACGAACACTGAAGCTTTCTTT
-	TRBV10-3	TRBD1	TRBJ2-1	CAISPGQGANEQFF	TGTGCCATCAGCCCGGGACAGGGTGCCAATGAGCAGTTCTTC
-	TRBV6-6	-	TRBJ1-2	CASSYSEGSGYTF	TGTGCCAGCAGTTACTCAGAGGGTAGCGGCTACACCTTC
-	TRBV7-9	-	TRBJ2-2	CARAGPNTGELFF	TGTGCCAGAGCAGGACCCAACACCGGGGAGCTGTTTTTT
-	TRBV11-3	TRBD2	TRBJ2-1	CASSLGLGLAGNNEQFF	TGTGCCAGCAGCTTAGGCCTGGGACTAGCGGGGAACAATGAGCAGTTCTTC
-	TRBV6-6	TRBD1	TRBJ1-3	CASSRDSLSGNTIYF	TGTGCCAGCAGTAGGGACAGCCTCTCTGGAAACACCATATATTTT
-	TRBV2	-	TRBJ2-3	CASSSNTDTQYF	TGTGCCAGCAGTTCTAACACAGATACGCAGTATTTT
-	TRBV4-1	TRBD2	TRBJ2-2	CASSLLGLAGNTGELFF	TGCGCCAGCAGCCTCTTAGGACTAGCGGGCAACACCGGGGAGCTGTTTTTT
-	TRBV15	TRBD1	TRBJ1-4	CATSRDKYRVGRGTPNEKLFF	TGTGCCACCAGCAGAGATAAATATCGAGTTGGCAGGGGGACCCCTAATGAAAAACTGTTTTTT
-	TRBV10-2	-	TRBJ1-2	CASRDPAYYGYTF	TGCGCCAGCCGGGACCCTGCCTACTATGGCTACACCTTC
-	TRBV6-5	TRBD1	TRBJ2-7	CASRPTGAVYEQYF	TGTGCCAGCAGGCCCACAGGGGCCGTGTACGAGCAGTACTTC
once	TRBV5-1	-	TRBJ1-6	CASNRDVGGSKSPLHF	TGCGCCAGCAACCGTGACGTTGGGGGGAGTAAGTCACCCCTCCACTTT
-	TRBV18	-	TRBJ1-2	CASSRGTDNYGYTF	TGTGCCAGCTCACGGGGGACGGATAACTATGGCTACACCTTC
-	TRBV28	-	TRBJ2-1	CATEDNEQFF	TGTGCCACCGAAGACAATGAGCAGTTCTTC
-	TRBV5-1	-	TRBJ1-3	CASAGGKGGNTIYF	TGCGCCAGCGCCGGGGGCAAAGGTGGAAACACCATATATTTT
-	TRBV30	TRBD2	TRBJ2-5	CAWSLAGGRQETQYF	TGTGCCTGGAGTTTAGCGGGAGGGCGGCAAGAGACCCAGTACTTC
-	TRBV5-1	-	TRBJ1-2	CASSLSPWGRDYGYTF	TGCGCCAGCAGCTTGTCCCCATGGGGTAGGGACTATGGCTACACCTTC
once	TRBV4-1	-	TRBJ2-7	CASSLSPGIEQYF	TGCGCCAGCAGCCTATCTCCGGGGATAGAGCAGTACTTC
-	TRBV4-3	-	TRBJ2-3	CASSQASGGTDTQYF	TGCGCCAGCAGCCAAGCATCAGGGGGCACAGATACGCAGTATTTT
-	TRBV29-1	TRBD2	TRBJ2-1	CSVRGGGDQDSYNEQFF	TGCAGCGTTAGGGGCGGGGGAGACCAGGACTCCTACAATGAGCAGTTCTTC
-	TRBV5-4	-	TRBJ1-4	CATSPGTRDEKLFF	TGTGCCACCAGCCCCGGGACACGGGATGAAAAACTGTTTTTT
-	TRBV10-3	-	TRBJ1-2	CAIRDWSTGKSDGYTF	TGTGCCATCAGGGACTGGTCGACCGGGAAATCCGATGGCTACACCTTC
once	TRBV27	-	TRBJ1-2	CASSRTGTTNYGYTF	TGTGCCAGCAGCCGCACAGGTACAACTAACTATGGCTACACCTTC
few	TRBV4-2	TRBD2	TRBJ2-1	CASSQVDLRLATTYNEQFF	TGTGCCAGCAGCCAAGTGGACCTAAGACTAGCGACGACCTACAATGAGCAGTTCTTC
-	TRBV15	-	TRBJ2-7	CATSRDTGSYEQYF	TGTGCCACCAGCAGAGATACGGGGTCCTACGAGCAGTACTTC
-	TRBV5-4	TRBD2	TRBJ2-3	CASSLLGTSGVTDTQYF	TGTGCCAGCAGCTTGCTGGGGACTAGCGGGGTCACAGATACGCAGTATTTT
-	TRBV4-3	-	TRBJ1-2	CASSQVPETNYGYTF	TGCGCCAGCAGCCAAGTCCCAGAAACTAACTATGGCTACACCTTC
-	TRBV29-1	-	TRBJ2-5	CSVEDGETQYF	TGCAGCGTTGAAGATGGGGAGACCCAGTACTTC
-	TRBV4-2	TRBD1	TRBJ2-5	CASSAWTGKETQYF	TGTGCCAGCAGCGCCTGGACAGGCAAAGAGACCCAGTACTTC
once	TRBV10-1	TRBD1	TRBJ2-5	CASSDLRGLGETQYF	TGCGCCAGCAGTGACCTCAGGGGGCTGGGAGAGACCCAGTACTTC
-	TRBV10-2	-	TRBJ2-1	CASSGTRYNEQFF	TGCGCCAGCAGTGGGACTCGTTACAATGAGCAGTTCTTC
-	TRBV11-3	TRBD2	TRBJ2-1	CASSSAGLPGSYNEQFF	TGTGCCAGCAGCTCAGCGGGACTCCCCGGGTCCTACAATGAGCAGTTCTTC
-	TRBV4-3	-	TRBJ1-6	CASSQGWGALLESYNSPLHF	TGCGCCAGCAGCCAAGGGTGGGGGGCCCTGTTGGAATCCTATAATTCACCCCTCCACTTT
once	TRBV2	TRBD1	TRBJ1-6	CASSRYPTGGATYNSPLHF	TGTGCCAGCAGCCGATACCCAACAGGGGGCGCGACCTATAATTCACCCCTCCACTTT
-	TRBV5-4	-	TRBJ1-2	CASSPDISGGYTF	TGCGCCAGCAGCCCTGACATCTCGGGGGGCTACACCTTC
-	TRBV11-1	TRBD2	TRBJ2-3	CASSAGTSLSTDTQYF	TGTGCCAGCAGCGCCGGGACTAGTCTTAGCACAGATACGCAGTATTTT
-	TRBV29-1	-	TRBJ1-4	CIAGGGNEKLFF	TGCATAGCCGGGGGGGGTAATGAAAAACTGTTTTTT
-	TRBV18	TRBD2	TRBJ2-7	CASSPLPSGTSSYEQYF	TGTGCCAGCTCACCATTACCTAGCGGGACAAGCTCCTACGAGCAGTACTTC
-	TRBV10-3	-	TRBJ2-4	CAISESLGRDIQYF	TGTGCCATCAGTGAGTCCCTGGGTAGGGACATTCAGTACTTC
-	TRBV19	TRBD1	TRBJ2-5	CASSTRTGGFETQYF	TGTGCCAGTAGTACAAGGACAGGGGGCTTCGAGACCCAGTACTTC
-	TRBV7-2	TRBD1	TRBJ2-7	CASSYGTGGAYEQYF	TGTGCCAGCAGCTATGGGACAGGGGGTGCCTACGAGCAGTACTTC
-	TRBV4-2	-	TRBJ2-7	CASSQDPAPTSYEQYF	TGTGCCAGCAGCCAAGATCCGGCTCCCACATCCTACGAGCAGTACTTC
-	TRBV7-9	-	TRBJ1-3	CASSSPDRPGNTIYF	TGTGCCAGCAGCTCCCCGGACCGGCCTGGAAACACCATATATTTT
-	TRBV7-9	TRBD1	TRBJ1-6	CASSLGQGETPLHF	TGTGCCAGCAGCCTAGGACAGGGGGAGACACCCCTCCACTTT
-	TRBV10-3	-	TRBJ1-2	CAISEGPKAGYTF	TGTGCCATCAGTGAGGGACCGAAGGCTGGCTACACCTTC
once	TRBV4-3	-	TRBJ2-6	CASSQDPGRSGANVLTF	TGCGCCAGCAGCCAAGACCCGGGGAGGTCTGGGGCCAACGTCCTGACTTTC
-	TRBV29-1	TRBD1	TRBJ2-7	CSVGQGSHEQYF	TGCAGCGTTGGACAGGGTAGCCACGAGCAGTACTTC